This is a list of T cell receptor beta chains from one sample in a study of CXCR3-negative and CXCR3-positive naive CD8 T cells. TCRdb reworked the 5' RACE reads into one entry per CDR3 protein, no DNA. This sample's clone table lists 120,000 to 150,000 distinct CDR3 sequences. Sequencing was carried out using naive CXCR3+ CD8+ T cells from blood. These receptors were collected from a human donor in good health. Some clones in this sample may be carry-over from other donors' samples. Each CDR3 is given with its conserved first and last residue.

v_gene	j_gene	CDR3aa
TRBV10-3	TRBJ2-1	CAISEVTASSYNEQFF
TRBV6-5	TRBJ2-1	CASSYQGNEQFF
TRBV7-9	TRBJ2-5	CASAPAGGEETQYF
TRBV20-1	TRBJ2-7	CSARTPLSLEQYF
TRBV5-1	TRBJ2-7	CASSLGAGQSYEQYF
TRBV28	TRBJ2-7	CASSLRGSHEQYF
TRBV7-9	TRBJ2-7	CASMNSYSYEQYF
TRBV27	TRBJ2-1	CASISSGTGIDEQFF
TRBV29-1	TRBJ2-1	CSVVIRGTEQFF
TRBV6-2/TRBV6-3	TRBJ2-7	CASSWGVRSEQYF
TRBV7-9	TRBJ2-5	CASSAPLVAGGQETQYF
TRBV28	TRBJ2-4	CASSLTGLAGEKYF
TRBV6-6	TRBJ2-5	CASSYGDSQGGETQYF
TRBV3-1	TRBJ2-7	CASSPKLQGFPYEQYF
TRBV29-1	TRBJ1-2	CSVEENAYGYTF
TRBV7-9	TRBJ2-3	CASSLDPGDTDTQYF
TRBV21-1	TRBJ1-2	CASSKKTVESYGYTF
TRBV4-1	TRBJ2-5	CASSQAQGKETQYF
TRBV4-3	TRBJ2-2	CASSQDLLGQVDTGELFF
TRBV28	TRBJ2-2	CASSKITSGGADTGELFF
TRBV7-9	TRBJ2-1	CASSLVTSGIYNEQFF
TRBV18	TRBJ2-7	CASSPIGGQGAHEQYF
TRBV19	TRBJ2-2	CASSTAPGLGELFF
TRBV7-9	TRBJ2-7	CASSLSGTSGYEQYF
TRBV6-2/TRBV6-3	TRBJ1-5	CASSYLDLGRIGNQPQHF
TRBV9	TRBJ1-1	CASSVVLGRSHEAFF
TRBV7-9	TRBJ1-1	CASSFPATGVFTEAFF
TRBV27	TRBJ2-7	CASSLAGRIMYEQYF
TRBV7-9	TRBJ2-5	CASSSRTEETQYF
TRBV4-3	TRBJ1-1	CASSQDPGGYTEAFF
TRBV28	TRBJ2-7	CASSSWKTSEGSLYEQYF
TRBV30	TRBJ2-7	CAWSVPFFGTSESYEQYF
TRBV9	TRBJ2-1	CASSGPSGGSYNEQFF
TRBV5-6	TRBJ2-7	CASSSSGTGYHEQYF
TRBV29-1	TRBJ2-7	CSAVAMSSYEQYF
TRBV3-1	TRBJ2-5	CASSQEVGTPTQETQYF
TRBV4-1	TRBJ2-7	CASSLQVAGAFEYEQYF
TRBV7-9	TRBJ2-5	CASSFATRPQETQYF
TRBV5-1	TRBJ1-1	CASSLATGDTEAFF
TRBV28	TRBJ2-2	CASSFNAFTGTTGELFF
TRBV6-4	TRBJ2-1	CASRKDPLYAGANNEQFF
TRBV11-3	TRBJ2-3	CASSPPPGLTTDTQYF
TRBV3-1	TRBJ2-2	CASSPHGAGYTGELFF
TRBV2	TRBJ2-7	CASISDRVAYEQYF
TRBV7-8	TRBJ2-7	CASSLQLPDPPGVPYEQYF
TRBV12-3/TRBV12-4	TRBJ1-2	CASGLPGQKGEYGYTF
TRBV29-1	TRBJ2-1	CSVRDGYNEQFF
TRBV29-1	TRBJ2-2	CSARLEAGELFF